This T cell receptor (beta chain) was captured by sequencing in a study of PD-L1 blockade in urothelial cancer. Study summary: It was at some point between 2012 and 2014 that patients started atezolizumab at 1,200 mg intravenously every 3 weeks. A median of about 140,000 T cells was found in the blood samples. About 85% of the roughly 30 patients were males with bladder-origin urothelial cancer.

Repertoires were generated with immunoSEQ multiplex PCR, while TCRdb's copy carries only in-frame clones and drops some. The sample holds some 80,000 clones; around 90% are singletons and the top ten take 4.5% to 6.5%. The V and J ends lost 0 bases and 3 bases respectively, with 18 bases between them. Germline lookup yields CDR1 SGHRS and CDR2 YFSETQ. This CDR3 spans 17 amino acids. The sequencing used PBMCs, collected around atezolizumab (anti-PD-L1) treatment. V usage is TRBV5-1 and J usage is TRBJ1-1; D uncertain. The receptor was derived from a woman in her 70s with urothelial cancer. CDR3 DNA sequence: TGCGCCAGCAGCTTGGGGACGGGAAGACTTTGGGACACTGAAGCTTTCTTT. It is translated as CASSLGTGRLWDTEAFF.